Detailed here is one T cell receptor (beta chain). Its specificity is unknown. This sample was taken from a study of post-analysis software for immune sequencing data. Study observations and caveats: There was significantly lower normalized Chao1 diversity in multiple sclerosis patients than in controls. Controls had lower frequencies than patients of five TRBV segments, which included TRBV5-6, TRBV5-1 and TRBV20-1.

Trimming took off 2 bases at V and 1 base at J, with 9 bases between the two ends. The length of the CDR3 is 14 residues. The germline V gene has CDR1 SGHNT and CDR2 YYREEE (reference sequence). Sequencing libraries made from TCR beta cDNA carried unique molecular identifiers. TCRdb itself ran the PCR reads through MiXCR, one entry per CDR3 protein. The sample has about 820,000 distinct CDR3 sequences; roughly 50% are singletons. Sequenced: blood. The V call is TRBV5-4, the J call TRBJ1-2; D perhaps matches TRBD1 (5 bases). This receptor was identified in a girl aged 5 to 17 with multiple sclerosis. The CDR3, as DNA: TGTGCCAGCAGCTTCCGGGACCTTAACTATGGCTACACCTTC. Protein sequence: CASSFRDLNYGYTF.